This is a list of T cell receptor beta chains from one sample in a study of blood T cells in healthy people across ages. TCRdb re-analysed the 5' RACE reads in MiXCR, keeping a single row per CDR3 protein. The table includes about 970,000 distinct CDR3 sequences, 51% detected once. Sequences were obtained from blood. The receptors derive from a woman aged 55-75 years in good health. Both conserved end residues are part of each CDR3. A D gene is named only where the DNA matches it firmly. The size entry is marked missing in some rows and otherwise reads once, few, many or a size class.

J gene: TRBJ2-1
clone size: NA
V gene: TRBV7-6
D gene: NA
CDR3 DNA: TGTGCCAGCAGCTTAGAGGGGCAGTACTACAATGAGCAGTTCTTC
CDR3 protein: CASSLEGQYYNEQFF

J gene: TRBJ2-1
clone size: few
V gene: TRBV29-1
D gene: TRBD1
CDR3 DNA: TGCAGCGTCTTCGACAGGGTGAAGAACAATGAGCAGTTCTTC
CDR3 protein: CSVFDRVKNNEQFF

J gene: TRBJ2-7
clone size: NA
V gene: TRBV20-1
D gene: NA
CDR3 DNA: TGCAGTGCTACAGACTTAACCGAGCAGTACTTC
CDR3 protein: CSATDLTEQYF

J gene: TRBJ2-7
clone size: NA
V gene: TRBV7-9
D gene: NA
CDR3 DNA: TGTGCCAGCAGCTTAATCAGCGAGCAGTACTTC
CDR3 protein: CASSLISEQYF

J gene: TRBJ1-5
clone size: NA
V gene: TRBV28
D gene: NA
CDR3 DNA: TGTGCCAGCAATCCCGCCCCGGGAGGGAGCAATCAGCCCCAGCATTTT
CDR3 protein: CASNPAPGGSNQPQHF

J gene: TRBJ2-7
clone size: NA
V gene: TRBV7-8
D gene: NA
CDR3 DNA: TGTGCCAGCAGCTTTCCGACCCGCGAGCAGTACTTC
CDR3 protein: CASSFPTREQYF

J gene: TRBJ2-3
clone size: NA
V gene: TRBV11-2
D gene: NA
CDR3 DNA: TGTGCCAGCAGCAACCGAGGGACTGTCAAGAGCACAGATACGCAGTATTTT
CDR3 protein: CASSNRGTVKSTDTQYF

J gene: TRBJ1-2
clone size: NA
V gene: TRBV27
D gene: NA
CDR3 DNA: TGTGCCAGCAGTTTAGGCCCCGAGAATGGCTACACCTTC
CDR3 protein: CASSLGPENGYTF

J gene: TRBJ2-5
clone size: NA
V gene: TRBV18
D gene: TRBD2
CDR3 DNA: TGTGCCAGCTCATTGGGGCCGACTAGCAGTGAGACCCAGTACTTC
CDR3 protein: CASSLGPTSSETQYF

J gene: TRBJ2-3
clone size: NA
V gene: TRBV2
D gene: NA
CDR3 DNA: TGTGCCAGCAGAGAGGGACTCCATAGCACAGATACGCAGTATTTT
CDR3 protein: CASREGLHSTDTQYF

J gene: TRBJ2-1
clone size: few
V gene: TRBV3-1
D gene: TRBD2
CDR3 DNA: TGTGCCAGCAGCCAAGGATCCAGCGGGAGTTTGTGGCAGTTCTTC
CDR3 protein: CASSQGSSGSLWQFF

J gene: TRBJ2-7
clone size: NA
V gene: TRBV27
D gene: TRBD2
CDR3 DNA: TGTGCCAGCAGTATGGGACTAGCGGGAGAACGCGAGCAGTACTTC
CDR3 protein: CASSMGLAGEREQYF

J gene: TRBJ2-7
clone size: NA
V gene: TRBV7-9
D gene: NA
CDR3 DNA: TGTGCCGTCCTCGACACAGGAATCTCCTACGAGCAGTACTTC
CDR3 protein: CAVLDTGISYEQYF

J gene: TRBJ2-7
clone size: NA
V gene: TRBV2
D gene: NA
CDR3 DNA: TGTGCCAGCATCAGGGGTAACGAGCAGTACTTC
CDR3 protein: CASIRGNEQYF

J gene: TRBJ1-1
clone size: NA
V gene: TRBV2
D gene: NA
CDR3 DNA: TGTGCCAGCAGTGCCAGAGAACCGGCCATAACTGAAGCTTTCTTT
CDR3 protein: CASSAREPAITEAFF

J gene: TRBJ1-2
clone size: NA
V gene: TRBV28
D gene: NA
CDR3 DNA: TGTGCCAGCGGACGACAGAAGAACTATGGCTACACCTTC
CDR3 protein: CASGRQKNYGYTF

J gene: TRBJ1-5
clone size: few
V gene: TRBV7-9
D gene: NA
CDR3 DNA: TGTGCCAGCAGCTTCGGGGGATTCAATCAGCCCCAGCATTTT
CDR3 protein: CASSFGGFNQPQHF

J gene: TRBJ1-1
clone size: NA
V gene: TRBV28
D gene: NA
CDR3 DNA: TGTGCCAGCAGTCAGGCAACAAGGAACACTGAAGCTTTCTTT
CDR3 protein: CASSQATRNTEAFF

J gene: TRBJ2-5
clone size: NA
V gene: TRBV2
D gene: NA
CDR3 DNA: TGTGCCAGCAGTGAAGTAGGTTCGAGGATCGGGACCCAGTACTTC
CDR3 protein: CASSEVGSRIGTQYF

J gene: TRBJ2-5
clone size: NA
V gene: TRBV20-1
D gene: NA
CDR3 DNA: TGCAGTGCTAGAGGGGTACACGAGACCCAGTACTTC
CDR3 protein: CSARGVHETQYF

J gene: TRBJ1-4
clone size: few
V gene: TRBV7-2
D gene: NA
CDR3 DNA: TGTGCCAGCAGCTTTCATGGGTCAGAGGGTGAAAAACTGTTTTTT
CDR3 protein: CASSFHGSEGEKLFF

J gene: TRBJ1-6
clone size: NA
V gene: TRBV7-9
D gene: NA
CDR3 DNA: TGTGCCAGCAGCCCTACGGCGGGGGCTAATGGTTCACCCCTCCACTTT
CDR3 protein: CASSPTAGANGSPLHF

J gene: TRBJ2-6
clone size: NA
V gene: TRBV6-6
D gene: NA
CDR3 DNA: TGTGCCAGCAGGACAGGACAATACTCTGGGGCCAACGTCCTGACTTTC
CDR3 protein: CASRTGQYSGANVLTF